What follows are 8 T cell receptor beta chains derived from one specimen sequenced in a study of beta chain features in type 1 diabetes. Study-level findings and limits: TCRB CDR3s from Type 1 diabetes patients were moderately but significantly shorter in all four CD4+ subsets.

Expressed TCRB transcripts were sequenced, since all the RNA that had been isolated was reverse transcribed. Produced via immunoSEQ multiplex PCR; TCRdb's table is partial and in-frame only. The repertoire holds under 400,000 clones, with 10% to 15% as singletons. These receptors are not linked to any known antigen. Sample: naive CD4+ T cells from blood. These receptors originate from a woman between 18 and 29 years old with type 1 diabetes.

This clone was picked up a small number of times. The chain joins TRBV29-1 to TRBJ1-5; 8 nucleotides line up with TRBD1. Germline CDR1 reads SQVTM; CDR2 reads ANQGSEA. The CDR3 length is 12 residues. V gave up 7 bases and J gave up 7 bases; unmatched junction bases: 6. The CDR3 DNA is TGCAGCGCCCAAAGGACAGGGCAGCCCCAGCATTTT. Protein: CSAQRTGQPQHF.

This clone was detected only a few times. J is TRBJ2-2 and V is TRBV15; D is perhaps TRBD1 (6 bases). This CDR3 has 13 residues. With 4 bases removed from V and 5 bases from J, the gap between germline ends came to 8 bases. Germline V gene sequence: CDR1 LNHNV, CDR2 YYDKDF (reference sequence). CDR3 region: CATSKQGTGELFF. Written as DNA, the CDR3 is TGTGCCACCAGCAAGCAGGGGACCGGGGAGCTGTTTTTT.

The chain employs TRBV25-1 and TRBJ2-1; 7 bases are a match to TRBD2. V lost 6 bases, J lost 6 bases, and 8 bases stayed unmatched. Germline V gene data show CDR1 as MGHDK and CDR2 as SYGVNS. The CDR3 contains 14 residues. The CDR3 DNA reads as TGTGCCAGCAGCGGACTAGTGGCTGGCAATGAGCAGTTCTTC. This gives the protein CASSGLVAGNEQFF.

The chain uses TRBV9 and TRBJ2-5; 9 nucleotides line up with TRBD2. Losses at the gene ends were 4 bases for V and 5 bases for J; bases not matched to a gene: 9. From germline, CDR1 is SGDLS and CDR2 YYNGEE. This CDR3 is built from 15 residues. CDR3 sequence: CASSPRTSARETQYF. CDR3 sequence (DNA): TGTGCCAGCAGCCCACGGACTAGCGCTCGGGAGACCCAGTACTTC.

This clone has more than one count but fewer than ten. The chain carries TRBV6-6 and TRBJ2-1; TRBD2 aligns across 8 bases. V lost 4 bases and J lost 5; bases outside the gene matches: 7. The CDR3 has 15 residues. Germline V gene sequence: CDR1 MNHNY, CDR2 SVGAGI (reference sequence). DNA for the CDR3: TGTGCCAGCAGTTCCGCGGGGGGCTCACACAATGAGCAGTTCTTC. Translated, it gives CASSSAGGSHNEQFF.

This clone was seen more than once but under ten times. The gene calls are TRBV9 and TRBJ2-3; D is perhaps TRBD2 (6 bases). This CDR3 has 14 amino acids. The V gene lost 0 bases and the J gene lost 6 bases, with 11 bases spanning the gap. Per the germline V gene, CDR1 is SGDLS and CDR2 is YYNGEE. CDR3: CASSVGDFRDTQYF. The DNA for the CDR3 is TGTGCCAGCAGCGTAGGGGACTTTAGGGATACGCAGTATTTT.

This chain links TRBV7-9 with TRBJ2-5; tentatively, D is TRBD2 (6 bases). The CDR3 spans 15 residues. Germline V lookup: CDR1 SEHNR, CDR2 FQNEAQ (reference sequence). V gave up 4 bases and J gave up 3 bases, with 15 bases separating them. CDR3 in amino acids: CASSSGYGGEETQYF. The CDR3 nucleotides are TGTGCCAGCAGCTCCGGGTACGGCGGGGAAGAGACCCAGTACTTC.

Only a few counts were recorded for this clone. This rearrangement joins TRBV14 to TRBJ2-2; possible D gene TRBD2, 6 bases. CDR1 and CDR2 (germline): SGHDN, FVKESK. The CDR3 length is 18 residues. Trimming removed 5 bases from V and 3 bases from J, with 22 bases in between. CDR3: CASSSKRAGRGYTGELFF. DNA for the CDR3: TGTGCCAGCAGCTCGAAGAGGGCGGGGCGCGGGTACACCGGGGAGCTGTTTTTT.